This T cell receptor (beta chain) was recorded in a study of T cell repertoires in cytomegalovirus infection. This clonotype was detected ten times or more. What it binds is unknown. The V end was cut by 3 bases, the J end by 8 bases, with 17 bases between. The CDR3 length is 16 residues. TCRdb re-called the reads with MiXCR, one entry per CDR3 protein. Found here are about 900,000 distinct CDR3 sequences, around 30% of them singletons; the top ten hold more than 12%. The sample consisted of cultured CD8+ T cells from PBMCs, taken from culture after CMV antigen stimulation. The V gene is TRBV12-3 or TRBV12-4, the J gene TRBJ1-6, with D unclear. The receptor was derived from a human donor in good health (CMV status not recorded). Some clones in this sample may be carry-over from other donors' samples. DNA for the CDR3: TGTGCCAGCAGTTTCATATCAGGAAGGTGGGATTCACCCCTCCACTTT. Translated: CASSFISGRWDSPLHF.